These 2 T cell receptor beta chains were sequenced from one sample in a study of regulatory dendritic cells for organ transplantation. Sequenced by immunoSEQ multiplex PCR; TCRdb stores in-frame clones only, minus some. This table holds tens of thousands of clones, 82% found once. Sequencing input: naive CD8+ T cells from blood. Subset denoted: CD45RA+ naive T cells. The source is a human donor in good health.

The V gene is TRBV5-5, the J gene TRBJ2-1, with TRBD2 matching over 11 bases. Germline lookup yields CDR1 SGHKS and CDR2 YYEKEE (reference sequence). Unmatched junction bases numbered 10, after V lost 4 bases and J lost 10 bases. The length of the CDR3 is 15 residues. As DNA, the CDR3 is TGTGCCAGCAGCACGACTAGCGGGATCCGCGGAGAGCAGTTCTTC. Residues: CASSTTSGIRGEQFF.

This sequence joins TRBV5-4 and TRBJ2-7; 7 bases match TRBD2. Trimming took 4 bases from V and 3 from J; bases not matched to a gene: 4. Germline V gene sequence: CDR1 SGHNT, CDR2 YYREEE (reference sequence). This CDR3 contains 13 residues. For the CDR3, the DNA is TGTGCCAGCAGCCCCGGGACTAACTACGAGCAGTACTTC. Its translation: CASSPGTNYEQYF.